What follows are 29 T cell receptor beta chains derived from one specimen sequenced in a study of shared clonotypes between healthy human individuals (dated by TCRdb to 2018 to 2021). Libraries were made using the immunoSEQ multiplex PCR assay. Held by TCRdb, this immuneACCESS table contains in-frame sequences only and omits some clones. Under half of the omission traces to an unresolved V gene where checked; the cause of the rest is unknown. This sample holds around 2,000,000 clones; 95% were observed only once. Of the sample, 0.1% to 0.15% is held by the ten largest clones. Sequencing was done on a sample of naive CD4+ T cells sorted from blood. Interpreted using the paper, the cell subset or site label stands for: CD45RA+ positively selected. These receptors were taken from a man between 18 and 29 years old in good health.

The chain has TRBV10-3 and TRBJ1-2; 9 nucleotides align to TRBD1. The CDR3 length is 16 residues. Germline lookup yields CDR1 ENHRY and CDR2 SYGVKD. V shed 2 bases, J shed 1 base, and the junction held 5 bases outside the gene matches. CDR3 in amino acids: CAISEIQGAFNYGYTF. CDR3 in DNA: TGTGCCATCAGTGAGATACAGGGGGCGTTTAACTATGGCTACACCTTC.

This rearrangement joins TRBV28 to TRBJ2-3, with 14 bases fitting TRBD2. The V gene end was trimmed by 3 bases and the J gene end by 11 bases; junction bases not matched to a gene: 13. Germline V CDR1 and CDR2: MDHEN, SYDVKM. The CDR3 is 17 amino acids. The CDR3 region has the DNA TGTGCCAGCAGTTTCGGAGGGACCCCGGGACTAGCGGGGGTGCAGTATTTT. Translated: CASSFGGTPGLAGVQYF.

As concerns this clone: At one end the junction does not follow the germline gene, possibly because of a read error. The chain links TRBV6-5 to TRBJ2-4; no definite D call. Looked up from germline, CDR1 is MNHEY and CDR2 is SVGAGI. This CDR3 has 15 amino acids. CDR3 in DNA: TGTGCCAGCAGTTACTCGAAGGCGGCCAAAAACACTCAGTACTTC. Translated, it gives CASSYSKAAKNTQYF.

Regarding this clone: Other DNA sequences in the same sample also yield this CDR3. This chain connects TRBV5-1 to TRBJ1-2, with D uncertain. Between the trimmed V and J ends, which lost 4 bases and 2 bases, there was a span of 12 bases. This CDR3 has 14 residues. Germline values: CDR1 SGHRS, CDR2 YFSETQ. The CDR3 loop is CASSPGGSNYGYTF. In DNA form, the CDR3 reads TGCGCCAGCAGCCCGGGTGGCAGCAACTATGGCTACACCTTC. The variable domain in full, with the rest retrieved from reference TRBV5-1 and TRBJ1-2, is KAGVTQTPRYLIKTRGQQVTLSCSPISGHRSVSWYQQTPGQGLQFLFEYFSETQRNKGNFPGRFSGRQFSNSRSEMNVSTLELGDSALYLCASSPGGSNYGYTFGSGTRLTVV.

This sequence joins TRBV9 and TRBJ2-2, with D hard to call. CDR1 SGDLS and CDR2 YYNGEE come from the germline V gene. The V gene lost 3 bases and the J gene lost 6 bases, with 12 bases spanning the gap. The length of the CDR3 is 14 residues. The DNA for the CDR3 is TGTGCCAGCAGCGCTTCGTCGACTGCCGGGGAGCTGTTTTTT. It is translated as CASSASSTAGELFF.

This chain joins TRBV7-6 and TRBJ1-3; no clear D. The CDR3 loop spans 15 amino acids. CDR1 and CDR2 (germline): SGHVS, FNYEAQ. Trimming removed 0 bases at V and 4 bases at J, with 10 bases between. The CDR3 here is CASSLAPGVGNTIYF. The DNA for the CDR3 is TGTGCCAGCAGCTTAGCGCCCGGGGTCGGAAACACCATATATTTT.

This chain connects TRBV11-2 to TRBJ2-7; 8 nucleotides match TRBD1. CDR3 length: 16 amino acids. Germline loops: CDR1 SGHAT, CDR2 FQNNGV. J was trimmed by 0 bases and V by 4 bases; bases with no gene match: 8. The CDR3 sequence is CASSSIRDRRSYEQYF. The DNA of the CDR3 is TGTGCCAGCAGCTCAATCCGGGACAGGCGCTCCTACGAGCAGTACTTC. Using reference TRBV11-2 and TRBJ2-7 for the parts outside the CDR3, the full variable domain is EAGVAQSPRYKIIEKRQSVAFWCNPISGHATLYWYQQILGQGPKLLIQFQNNGVVDDSQLPKDRFSAERLKGVDSTLKIQPAKLEDSAVYLCASSSIRDRRSYEQYFGPGTRLTVT.

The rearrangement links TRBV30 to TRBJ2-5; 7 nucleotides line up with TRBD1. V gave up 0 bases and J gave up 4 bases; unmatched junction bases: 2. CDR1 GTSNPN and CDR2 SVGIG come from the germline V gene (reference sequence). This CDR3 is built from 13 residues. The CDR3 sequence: CAWSVGTAETQYF. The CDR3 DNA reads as TGTGCCTGGAGTGTCGGGACAGCAGAGACCCAGTACTTC.

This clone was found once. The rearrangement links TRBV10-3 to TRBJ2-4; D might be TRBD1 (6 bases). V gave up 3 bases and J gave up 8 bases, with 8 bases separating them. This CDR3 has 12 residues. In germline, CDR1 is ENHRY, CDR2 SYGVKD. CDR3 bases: TGTGCCATCAGTGATTACAGGGACATTCAGTACTTC. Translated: CAISDYRDIQYF.

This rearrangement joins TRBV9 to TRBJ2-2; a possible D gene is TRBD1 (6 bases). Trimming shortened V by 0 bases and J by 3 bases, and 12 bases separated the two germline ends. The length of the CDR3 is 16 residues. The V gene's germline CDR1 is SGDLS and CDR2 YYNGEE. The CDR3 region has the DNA TGTGCCAGCAGCGTAGATGGGGGCGCCTACACCGGGGAGCTGTTTTTT. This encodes CASSVDGGAYTGELFF.

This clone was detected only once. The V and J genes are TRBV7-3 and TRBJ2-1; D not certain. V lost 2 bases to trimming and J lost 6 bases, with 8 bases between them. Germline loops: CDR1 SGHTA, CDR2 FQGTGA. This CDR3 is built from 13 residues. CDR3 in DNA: TGTGCCAGCAGCTTAGTTATTACCAATGAGCAGTTCTTC. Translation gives CASSLVITNEQFF.

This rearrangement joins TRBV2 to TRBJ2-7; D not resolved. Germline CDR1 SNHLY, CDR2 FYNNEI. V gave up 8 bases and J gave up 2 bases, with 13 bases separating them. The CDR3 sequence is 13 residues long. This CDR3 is CASVREEPYEQYF. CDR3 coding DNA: TGTGCCAGCGTCCGAGAAGAACCCTACGAGCAGTACTTC.

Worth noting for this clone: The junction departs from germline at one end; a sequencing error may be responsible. CDR3 amino acids: CASSPDRGLGTQYF. Written as DNA, the CDR3 is TGTGCCAGCAGCCCGGACAGGGGGCTGGGGACCCAGTACTTC. V is TRBV5-1 and J is TRBJ2-5; 11 nucleotides agree with TRBD1. Germline CDR1 is SGHRS and CDR2 is YFSETQ. The CDR3 runs 14 residues.

CDR3 DNA: TGTGCCAGCGCGAATCTCCCCGGGATTCGAAAAGCTTTCTTT. Protein: CASANLPGIRKAFF. The chain links TRBV7-9 to TRBJ1-1; D is ambiguous. Germline CDR1 reads SEHNR; CDR2 reads FQNEAQ (reference sequence). Trimming took 8 bases from V and 9 from J, leaving 22 bases between them. This CDR3 region has 14 residues.

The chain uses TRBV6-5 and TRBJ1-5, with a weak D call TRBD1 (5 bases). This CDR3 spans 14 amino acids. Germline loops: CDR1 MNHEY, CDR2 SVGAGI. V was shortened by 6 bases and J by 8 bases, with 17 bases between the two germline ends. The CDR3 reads CASRGEGYFEPQHF. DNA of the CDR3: TGTGCCAGCAGGGGGGAGGGTTATTTTGAGCCCCAGCATTTT.

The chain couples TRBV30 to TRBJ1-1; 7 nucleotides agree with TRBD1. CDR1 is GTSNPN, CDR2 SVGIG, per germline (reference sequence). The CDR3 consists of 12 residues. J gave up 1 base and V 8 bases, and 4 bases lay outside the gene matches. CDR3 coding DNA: TGTGCCCACCACAGGGGGAACACTGAAGCTTTCTTT. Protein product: CAHHRGNTEAFF.

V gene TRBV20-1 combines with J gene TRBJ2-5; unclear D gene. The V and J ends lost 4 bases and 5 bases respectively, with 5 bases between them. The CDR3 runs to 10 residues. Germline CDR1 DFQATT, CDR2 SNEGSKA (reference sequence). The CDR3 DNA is TGCAGTGCTACATACGAGACCCAGTACTTC. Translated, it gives CSATYETQYF.

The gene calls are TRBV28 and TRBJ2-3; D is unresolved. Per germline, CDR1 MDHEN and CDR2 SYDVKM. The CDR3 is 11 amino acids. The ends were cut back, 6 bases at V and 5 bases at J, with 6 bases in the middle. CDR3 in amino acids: CASSRRDTQYF. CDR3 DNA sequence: TGTGCCAGCAGCCGCCGAGATACGCAGTATTTT.

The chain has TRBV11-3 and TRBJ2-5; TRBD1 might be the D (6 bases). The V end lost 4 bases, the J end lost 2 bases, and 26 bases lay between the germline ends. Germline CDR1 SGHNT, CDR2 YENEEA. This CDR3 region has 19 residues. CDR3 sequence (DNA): TGTGCCAGCAGCTCCAGGCGGACAGTAATTGATCCATCACAAGAGACCCAGTACTTC. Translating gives CASSSRRTVIDPSQETQYF. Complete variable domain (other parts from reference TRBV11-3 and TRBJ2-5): EAGVVQSPRYKIIEKKQPVAFWCNPISGHNTLYWYLQNLGQGPELLIRYENEEAVDDSQLPKDRFSAERLKGVDSTLKIQPAELGDSAVYLCASSSRRTVIDPSQETQYFGPGTRLLVL.

CDR3 protein: CASSIRGDNSPLHF. CDR3 coding DNA: TGTGCCAGTAGTATACGGGGCGATAATTCACCCCTCCACTTT. The chain joins TRBV19 to TRBJ1-6, with D perhaps matching TRBD1 (5 bases). Trimming left V 2 bases short and J 5 bases short, with 7 bases between. The CDR3 runs to 14 residues. The germline gives CDR1 LNHDA, CDR2 SQIVND (reference sequence). The variable domain in full, completed from reference TRBV19 and TRBJ1-6, reads DGGITQSPKYLFRKEGQNVTLSCEQNLNHDAMYWYRQDPGQGLRLIYYSQIVNDFQKGDIAEGYSVSREKKESFPLTVTSAQKNPTAFYLCASSIRGDNSPLHFGNGTRLTVT.

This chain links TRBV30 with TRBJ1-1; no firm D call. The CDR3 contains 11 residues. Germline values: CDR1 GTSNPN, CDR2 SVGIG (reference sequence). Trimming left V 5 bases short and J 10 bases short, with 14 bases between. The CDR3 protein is CAWDQDSGAFF. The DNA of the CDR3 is TGTGCCTGGGACCAGGACTCGGGAGCTTTCTTT.

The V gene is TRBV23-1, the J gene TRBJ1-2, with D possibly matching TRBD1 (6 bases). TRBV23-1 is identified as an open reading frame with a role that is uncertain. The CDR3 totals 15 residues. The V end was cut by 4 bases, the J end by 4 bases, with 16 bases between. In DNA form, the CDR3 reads TGCGCCAGCAGTCTGGCGAGGGGGGTCGGCTATGGCTACACCTTC. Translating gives CASSLARGVGYGYTF.

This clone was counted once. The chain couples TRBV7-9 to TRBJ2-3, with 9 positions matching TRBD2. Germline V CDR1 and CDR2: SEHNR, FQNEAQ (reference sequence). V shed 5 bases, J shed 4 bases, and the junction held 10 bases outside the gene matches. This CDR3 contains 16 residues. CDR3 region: CASSAIPAGGSDTQYF. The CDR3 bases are TGTGCCAGCAGCGCTATCCCAGCGGGGGGTTCAGATACGCAGTATTTT.

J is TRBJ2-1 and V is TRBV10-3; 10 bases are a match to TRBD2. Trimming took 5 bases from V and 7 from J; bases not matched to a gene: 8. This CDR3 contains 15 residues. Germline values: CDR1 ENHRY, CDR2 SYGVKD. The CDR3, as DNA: TGTGCCATCAGTCTAACTAGCGGGGAGCGTAATGAGCAGTTCTTC. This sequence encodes CAISLTSGERNEQFF.

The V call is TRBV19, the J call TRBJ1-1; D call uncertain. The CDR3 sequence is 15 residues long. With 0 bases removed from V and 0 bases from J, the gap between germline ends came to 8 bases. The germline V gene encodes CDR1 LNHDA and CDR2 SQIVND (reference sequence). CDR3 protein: CASSIEGRMNTEAFF. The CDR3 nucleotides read TGTGCCAGTAGTATAGAAGGCAGGATGAACACTGAAGCTTTCTTT.

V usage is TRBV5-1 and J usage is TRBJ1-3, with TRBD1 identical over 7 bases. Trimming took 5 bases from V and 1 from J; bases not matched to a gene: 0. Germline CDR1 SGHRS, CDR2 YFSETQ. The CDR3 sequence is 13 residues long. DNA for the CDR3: TGCGCCAGCAGACAGGGGTCTGGAAACACCATATATTTT. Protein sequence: CASRQGSGNTIYF.

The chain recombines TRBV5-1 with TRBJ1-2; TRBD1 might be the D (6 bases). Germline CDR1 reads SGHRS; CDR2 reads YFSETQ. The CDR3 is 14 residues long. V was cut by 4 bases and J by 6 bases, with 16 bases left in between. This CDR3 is CASSMGALRDGYTF. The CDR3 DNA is TGCGCCAGCAGCATGGGGGCCCTGAGAGATGGCTACACCTTC.

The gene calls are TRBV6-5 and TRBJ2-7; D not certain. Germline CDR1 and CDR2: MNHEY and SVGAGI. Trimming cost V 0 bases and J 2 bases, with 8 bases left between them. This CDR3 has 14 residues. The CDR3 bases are TGTGCCAGCAGTTACTCGTCGGCTACCTACGAGCAGTACTTC. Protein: CASSYSSATYEQYF.

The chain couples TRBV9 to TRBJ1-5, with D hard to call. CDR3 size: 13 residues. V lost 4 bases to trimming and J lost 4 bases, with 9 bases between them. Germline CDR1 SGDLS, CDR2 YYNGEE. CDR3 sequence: CASSQGPNQPQHF. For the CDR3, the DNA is TGTGCCAGCAGCCAAGGGCCGAATCAGCCCCAGCATTTT.